This T cell receptor (beta chain) emerged from a study of T cell repertoires in cytomegalovirus infection. The CDR3 is 18 amino acids. Germline-derived CDR1 and CDR2 are MDHEN and SYDVKM. V gave up 0 bases and J gave up 1 base, with 18 bases separating them. Study-level findings and limits: Clonotype analysis showed dominance of the ex vivo response by HLA-C-restricted CMV-specific TCR beta clonotypes. The cumulative frequency of public TCR beta families distinguished individuals who carried CMV together with the relevant HLA.

One entry per CDR3 protein results from TCRdb running MiXCR on the reads. The repertoire holds some 400,000 distinct CDR3 sequences, with about a sixth as singletons. Notes on this clonotype: Its antigen is undetermined.

The chain couples TRBV28 to TRBJ1-1; D remains ambiguous. The clonotype was recovered from a human donor in good health (CMV status not recorded). Some clones in this sample may be carry-over from other donors' samples. The material sequenced was PBMCs. CDR3 coding DNA: TGTGCCAGCAGTTTATGGTTCACGAGGGCTTCGGGGAACACTGAAGCTTTCTTT. Protein sequence: CASSLWFTRASGNTEAFF.